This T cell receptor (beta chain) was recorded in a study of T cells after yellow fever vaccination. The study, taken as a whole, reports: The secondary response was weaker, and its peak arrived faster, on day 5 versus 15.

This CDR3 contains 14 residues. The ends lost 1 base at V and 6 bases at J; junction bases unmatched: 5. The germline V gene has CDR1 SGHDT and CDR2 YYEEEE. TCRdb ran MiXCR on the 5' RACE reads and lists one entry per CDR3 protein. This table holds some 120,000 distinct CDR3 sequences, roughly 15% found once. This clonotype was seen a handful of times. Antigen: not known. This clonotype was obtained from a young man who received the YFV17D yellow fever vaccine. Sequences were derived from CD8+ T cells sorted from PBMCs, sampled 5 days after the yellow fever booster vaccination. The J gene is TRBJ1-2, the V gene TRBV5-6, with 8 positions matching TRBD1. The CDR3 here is CASSLRTGQDGYTF. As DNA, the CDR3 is TGTGCCAGCAGCTTGAGGACAGGGCAGGATGGCTACACCTTC.